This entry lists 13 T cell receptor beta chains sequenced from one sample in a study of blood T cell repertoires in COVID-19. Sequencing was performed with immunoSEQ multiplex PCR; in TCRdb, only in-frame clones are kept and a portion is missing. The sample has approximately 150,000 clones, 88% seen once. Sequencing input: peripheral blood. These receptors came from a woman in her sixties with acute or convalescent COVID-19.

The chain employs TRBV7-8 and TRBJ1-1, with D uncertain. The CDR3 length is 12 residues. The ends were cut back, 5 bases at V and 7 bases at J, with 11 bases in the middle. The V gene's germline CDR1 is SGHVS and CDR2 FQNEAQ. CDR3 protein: CASSPTPREAFF. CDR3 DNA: TGTGCCAGCAGCCCAACTCCTCGTGAAGCTTTCTTT.

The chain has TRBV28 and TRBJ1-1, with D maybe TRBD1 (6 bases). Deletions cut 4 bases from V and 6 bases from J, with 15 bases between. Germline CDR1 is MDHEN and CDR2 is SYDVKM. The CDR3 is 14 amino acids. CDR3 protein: CASSSQDGGPEAFF. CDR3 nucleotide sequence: TGTGCCAGCAGTTCACAAGACGGGGGGCCTGAAGCTTTCTTT.

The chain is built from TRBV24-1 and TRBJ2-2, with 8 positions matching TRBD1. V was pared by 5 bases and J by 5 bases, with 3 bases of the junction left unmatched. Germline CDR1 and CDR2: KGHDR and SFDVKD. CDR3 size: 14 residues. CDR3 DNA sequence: TGTGCCACCAGTGGACGGACAGGGACCGGGGAGCTGTTTTTT. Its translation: CATSGRTGTGELFF.

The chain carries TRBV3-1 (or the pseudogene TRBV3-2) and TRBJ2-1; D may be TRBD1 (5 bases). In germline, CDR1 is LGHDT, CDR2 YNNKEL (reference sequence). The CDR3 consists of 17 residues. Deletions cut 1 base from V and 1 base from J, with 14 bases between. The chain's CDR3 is CASSQAVRAGSYNEQFF. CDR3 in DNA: TGTGCCAGCAGCCAAGCTGTCAGGGCAGGGTCCTACAATGAGCAGTTCTTC.

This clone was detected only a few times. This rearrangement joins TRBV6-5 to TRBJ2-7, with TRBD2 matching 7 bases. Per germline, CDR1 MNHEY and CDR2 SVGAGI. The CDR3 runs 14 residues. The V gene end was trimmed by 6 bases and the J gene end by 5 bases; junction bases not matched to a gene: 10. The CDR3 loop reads CASSPGRGGNEQYF. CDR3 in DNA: TGTGCCAGCAGCCCGGGGAGGGGAGGCAACGAGCAGTACTTC.

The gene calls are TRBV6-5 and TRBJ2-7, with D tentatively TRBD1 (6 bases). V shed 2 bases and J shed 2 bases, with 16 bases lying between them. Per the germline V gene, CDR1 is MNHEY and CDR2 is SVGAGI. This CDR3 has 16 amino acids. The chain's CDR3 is CASSYGIGQPAYEQYF. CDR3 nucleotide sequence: TGTGCCAGCAGTTACGGGATAGGACAGCCGGCCTACGAGCAGTACTTC.

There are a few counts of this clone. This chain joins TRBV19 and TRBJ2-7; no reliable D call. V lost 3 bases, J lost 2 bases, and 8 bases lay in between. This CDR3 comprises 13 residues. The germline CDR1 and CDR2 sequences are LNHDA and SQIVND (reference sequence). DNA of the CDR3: TGTGCCAGTAGTATTGACAAAACCTACGAGCAGTACTTC. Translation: CASSIDKTYEQYF.

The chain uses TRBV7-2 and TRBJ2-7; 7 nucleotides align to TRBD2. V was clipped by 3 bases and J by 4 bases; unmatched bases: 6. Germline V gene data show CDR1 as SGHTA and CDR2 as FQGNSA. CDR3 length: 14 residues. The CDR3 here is CASSFSRGKYEQYF. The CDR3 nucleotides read TGTGCCAGCAGCTTCTCGCGGGGGAAATACGAGCAGTACTTC.

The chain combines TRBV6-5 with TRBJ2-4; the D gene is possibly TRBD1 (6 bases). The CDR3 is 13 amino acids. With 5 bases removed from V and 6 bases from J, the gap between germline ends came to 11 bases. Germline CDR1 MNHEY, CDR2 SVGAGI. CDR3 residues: CASSQGYLNIQYF. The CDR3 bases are TGTGCCAGCAGTCAGGGGTACTTAAACATTCAGTACTTC.

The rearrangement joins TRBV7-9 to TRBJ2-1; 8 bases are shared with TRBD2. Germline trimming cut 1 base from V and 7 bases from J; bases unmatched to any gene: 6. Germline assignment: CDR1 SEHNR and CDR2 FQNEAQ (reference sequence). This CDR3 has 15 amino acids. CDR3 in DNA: TGTGCCAGCAGCTTAGGACTAGCGCTGTTAAATGAGCAGTTCTTC. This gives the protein CASSLGLALLNEQFF.

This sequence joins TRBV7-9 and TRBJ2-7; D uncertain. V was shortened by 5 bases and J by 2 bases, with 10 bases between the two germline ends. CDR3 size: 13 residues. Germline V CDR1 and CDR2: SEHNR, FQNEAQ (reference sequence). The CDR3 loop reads CASSRSPTYEQYF. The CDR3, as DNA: TGTGCCAGCAGCAGAAGCCCGACCTACGAGCAGTACTTC.

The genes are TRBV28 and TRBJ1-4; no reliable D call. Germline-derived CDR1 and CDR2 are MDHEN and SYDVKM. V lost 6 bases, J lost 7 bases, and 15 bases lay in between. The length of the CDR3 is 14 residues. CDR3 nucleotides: TGTGCCAGCAGGAGGGAGAGGTCGATTGAAAAACTGTTTTTT. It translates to CASRRERSIEKLFF.

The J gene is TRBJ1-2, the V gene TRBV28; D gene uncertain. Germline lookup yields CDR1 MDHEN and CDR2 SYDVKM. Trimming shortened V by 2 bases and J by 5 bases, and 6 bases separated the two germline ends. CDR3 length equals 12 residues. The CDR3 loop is CASSLPLYGYTF. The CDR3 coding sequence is TGTGCCAGCAGTTTACCCCTGTATGGCTACACCTTC.